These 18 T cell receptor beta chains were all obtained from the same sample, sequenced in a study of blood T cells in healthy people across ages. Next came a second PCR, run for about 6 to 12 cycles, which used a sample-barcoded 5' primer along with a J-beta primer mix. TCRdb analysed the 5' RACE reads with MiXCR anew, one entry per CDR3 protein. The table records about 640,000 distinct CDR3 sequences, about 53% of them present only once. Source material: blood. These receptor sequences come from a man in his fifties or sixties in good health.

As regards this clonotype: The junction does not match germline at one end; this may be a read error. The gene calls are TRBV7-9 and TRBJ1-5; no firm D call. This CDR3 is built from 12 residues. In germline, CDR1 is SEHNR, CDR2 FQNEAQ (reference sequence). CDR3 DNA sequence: TGCGCCAGCAGCTTTGTTGATCAGCCCCAGCATTTT. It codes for CASSFVDQPQHF.

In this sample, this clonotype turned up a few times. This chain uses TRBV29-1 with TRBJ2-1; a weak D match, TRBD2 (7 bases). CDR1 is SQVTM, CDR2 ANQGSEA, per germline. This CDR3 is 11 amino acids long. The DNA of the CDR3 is TGCACCGGGGGGCTAGTCAATGAGCAGTTCTTC. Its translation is CTGGLVNEQFF.

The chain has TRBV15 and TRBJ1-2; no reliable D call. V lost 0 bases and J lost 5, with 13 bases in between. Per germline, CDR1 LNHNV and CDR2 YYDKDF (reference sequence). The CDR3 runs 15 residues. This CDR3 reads CATSRDPRQIYGYTF. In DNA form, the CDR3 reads TGTGCCACCAGCAGAGATCCCAGGCAGATATATGGCTACACCTTC.

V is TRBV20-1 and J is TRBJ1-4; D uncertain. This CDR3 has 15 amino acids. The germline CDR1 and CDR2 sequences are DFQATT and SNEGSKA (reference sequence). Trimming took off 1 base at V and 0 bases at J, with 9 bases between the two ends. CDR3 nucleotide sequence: TGCAGTGCTAGAGGAGACGATGCAACTAATGAAAAACTGTTTTTT. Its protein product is CSARGDDATNEKLFF.

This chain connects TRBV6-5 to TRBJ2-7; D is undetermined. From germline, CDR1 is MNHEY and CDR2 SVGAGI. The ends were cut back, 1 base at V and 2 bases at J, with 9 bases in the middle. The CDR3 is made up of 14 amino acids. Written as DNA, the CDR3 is TGTGCCAGCAGTTACTACACTGGGACCTACGAGCAGTACTTC. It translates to CASSYYTGTYEQYF.

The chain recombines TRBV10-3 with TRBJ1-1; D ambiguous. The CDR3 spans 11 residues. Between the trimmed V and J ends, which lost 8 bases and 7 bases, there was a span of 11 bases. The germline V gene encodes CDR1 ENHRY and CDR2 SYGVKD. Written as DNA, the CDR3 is TGTGCCATCCCATGGGGAGGTGAAGCTTTCTTT. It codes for CAIPWGGEAFF.

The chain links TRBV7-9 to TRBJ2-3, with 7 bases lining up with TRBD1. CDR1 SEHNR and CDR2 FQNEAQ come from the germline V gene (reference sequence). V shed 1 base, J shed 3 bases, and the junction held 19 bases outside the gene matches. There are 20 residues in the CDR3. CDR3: CASSLVMPWDRRQRTDTQYF. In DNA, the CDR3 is TGTGCCAGCAGCTTAGTAATGCCCTGGGACAGACGCCAAAGGACAGATACGCAGTATTTT. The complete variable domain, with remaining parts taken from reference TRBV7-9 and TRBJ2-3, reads DTGVSQNPRHKITKRGQNVTFRCDPISEHNRLYWYRQTLGQGPEFLTYFQNEAQLEKSRLLSDRFSAERPKGSFSTLEIQRTEQGDSAMYLCASSLVMPWDRRQRTDTQYFGPGTRLTVL.

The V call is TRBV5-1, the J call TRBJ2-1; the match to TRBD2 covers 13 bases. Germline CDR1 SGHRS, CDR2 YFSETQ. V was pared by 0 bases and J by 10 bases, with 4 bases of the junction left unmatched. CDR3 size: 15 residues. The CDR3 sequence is CASSLEGLAGEEQFF. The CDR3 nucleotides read TGCGCCAGCAGCTTGGAAGGACTAGCGGGGGAGGAGCAGTTCTTC.

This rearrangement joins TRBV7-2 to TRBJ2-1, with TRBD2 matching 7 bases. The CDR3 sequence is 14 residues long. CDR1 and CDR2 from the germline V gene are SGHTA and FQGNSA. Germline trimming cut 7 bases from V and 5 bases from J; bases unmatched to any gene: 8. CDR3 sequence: CASNRAGFHNEQFF. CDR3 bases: TGTGCCAGCAATCGAGCGGGGTTCCACAATGAGCAGTTCTTC.

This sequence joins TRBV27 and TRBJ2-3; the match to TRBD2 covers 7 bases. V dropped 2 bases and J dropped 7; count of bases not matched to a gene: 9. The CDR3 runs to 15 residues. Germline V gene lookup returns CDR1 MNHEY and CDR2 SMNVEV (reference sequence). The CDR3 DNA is TGTGCCAGCAGTTTACCTCGCGGGGGTCGATATACGCAGTATTTT. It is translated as CASSLPRGGRYTQYF.

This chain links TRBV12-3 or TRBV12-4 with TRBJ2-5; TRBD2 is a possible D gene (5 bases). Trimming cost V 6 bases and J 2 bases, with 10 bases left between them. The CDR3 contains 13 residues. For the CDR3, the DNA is TGTGCCAGCAGCCGCCGGGAACAAGAGACCCAGTACTTC. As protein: CASSRREQETQYF.

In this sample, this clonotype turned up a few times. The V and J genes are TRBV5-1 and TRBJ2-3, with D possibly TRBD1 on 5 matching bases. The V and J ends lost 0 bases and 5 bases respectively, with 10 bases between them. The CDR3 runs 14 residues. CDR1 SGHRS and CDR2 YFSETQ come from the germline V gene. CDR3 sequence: CASSLATQGDTQYF. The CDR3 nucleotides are TGCGCCAGCAGCTTGGCCACTCAGGGAGATACGCAGTATTTT.

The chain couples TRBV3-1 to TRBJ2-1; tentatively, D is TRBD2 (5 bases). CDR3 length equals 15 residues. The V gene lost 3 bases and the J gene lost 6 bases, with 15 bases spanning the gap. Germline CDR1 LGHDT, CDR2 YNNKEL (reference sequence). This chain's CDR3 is CASSHRIDGVNEQFF. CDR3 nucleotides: TGTGCCAGCAGCCACAGAATCGACGGGGTCAATGAGCAGTTCTTC.

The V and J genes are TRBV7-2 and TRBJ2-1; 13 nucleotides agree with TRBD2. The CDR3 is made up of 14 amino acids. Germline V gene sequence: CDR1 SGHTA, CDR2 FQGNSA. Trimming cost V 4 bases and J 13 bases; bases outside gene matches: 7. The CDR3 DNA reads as TGTGCCAGCAGCTCGCAGGGACTAGCGGGGAAACAGTTCTTC. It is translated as CASSSQGLAGKQFF.

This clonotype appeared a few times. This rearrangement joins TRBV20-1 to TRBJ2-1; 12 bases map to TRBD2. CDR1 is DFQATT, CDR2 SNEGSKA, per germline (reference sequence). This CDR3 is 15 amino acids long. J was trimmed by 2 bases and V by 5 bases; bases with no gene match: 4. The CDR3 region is CSASTSGGPYNEQFF. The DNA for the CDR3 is TGCAGTGCTTCGACTAGCGGGGGCCCCTACAATGAGCAGTTCTTC.

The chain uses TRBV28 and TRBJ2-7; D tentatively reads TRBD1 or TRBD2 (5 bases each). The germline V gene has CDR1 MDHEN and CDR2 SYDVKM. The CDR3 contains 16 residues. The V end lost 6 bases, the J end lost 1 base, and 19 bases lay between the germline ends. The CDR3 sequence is CASRNPARGPSYEQYF. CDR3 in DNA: TGTGCCAGCAGAAACCCAGCGAGGGGCCCTTCCTACGAGCAGTACTTC.

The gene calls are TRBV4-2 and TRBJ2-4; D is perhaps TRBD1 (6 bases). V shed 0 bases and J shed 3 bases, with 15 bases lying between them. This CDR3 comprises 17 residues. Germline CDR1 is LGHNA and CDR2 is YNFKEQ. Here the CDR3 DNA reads TGTGCCAGCAGCCAAGATGGCAGGGGACCTTTCAAAAACATTCAGTACTTC. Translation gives CASSQDGRGPFKNIQYF.

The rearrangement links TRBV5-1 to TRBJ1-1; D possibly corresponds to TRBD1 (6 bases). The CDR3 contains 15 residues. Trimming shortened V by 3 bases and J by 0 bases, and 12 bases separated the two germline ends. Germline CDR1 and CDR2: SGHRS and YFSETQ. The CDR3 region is CASSYGQSLNTEAFF. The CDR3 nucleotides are TGCGCCAGCAGCTACGGACAGAGCCTGAACACTGAAGCTTTCTTT.